This T cell receptor beta chain was captured in a study of T cell repertoires in cytomegalovirus infection. Study background: Indications of both CMV infection and matching HLA type were provided by public TCR beta signatures.

TCRdb used MiXCR to reprocess the reads, holding one entry per CDR3 protein. The sample includes around 740,000 distinct CDR3 sequences, 35% to 40% of them seen just once. In germline, CDR1 is SQVTM, CDR2 ANQGSEA. This CDR3 spans 15 amino acids. Trimming pared 4 bases from V and 3 bases from J, leaving 18 bases between. The specimen was PBMCs. The V call is TRBV29-1, the J call TRBJ1-2, with a weak D call TRBD1 (5 bases). The TCR comes from a human donor in good health (CMV status not recorded). Some clones in this sample may be carry-over from other donors' samples. CDR3 nucleotide sequence: TGCAGCGTTGTGGGATCGGGGGGATTGCACTATGGCTACACCTTC. Amino acid sequence: CSVVGSGGLHYGYTF.